There are a few counts of the clone carrying this TCR beta chain. No antigen is known for it. This record comes from a study of CD8 T cells in ankylosing spondylitis. Points from the study as a whole: Eight highly homologous variants made up a TCR beta motif, and this motif appeared characteristic of ankylosing spondylitis blood. The study looked at matched synovial fluid samples from ankylosing spondylitis patients. Disease-linked clones were reported to be significantly enriched there. Clones linked to disease, bearing a CD8+ phenotype, were relatively rare in peripheral blood. Earlier studies detected some motif variants in reactive arthritis synovial fluid and blood.

TCRdb ran MiXCR on the 5' RACE reads and lists one entry per CDR3 protein. Of fewer than 550,000 distinct CDR3 sequences detected, about 5.2% appear once; the ten largest clones hold roughly 3.3%. Sequencing was done on a sample of blood, either unsorted or a sorted T cell fraction (not recorded which). The sequence came from a male donor with ankylosing spondylitis.

DNA of the CDR3: TGTGCCAGCAGTTACGATTCGGGGGACTATGGCTACACCTTC. Translating it yields CASSYDSGDYGYTF. The V and J genes are TRBV6-5 and TRBJ1-2, with D perhaps matching TRBD1 (5 bases). Trimming cost V 2 bases and J 3 bases, with 10 bases left between them. The CDR3 has 14 amino acids. Germline V gene sequence: CDR1 MNHEY, CDR2 SVGAGI.